This T cell receptor (beta chain) was observed in a study of T cell changes during pregnancy in multiple sclerosis. Some clones are missing from TCRdb's copy, which holds only in-frame ones; the method was immunoSEQ multiplex PCR. This table has more than 95,000 clones, roughly 92% appearing once. The CDR3 is 15 residues long. Per the germline V gene, CDR1 is MGHRA and CDR2 is YSYEKL. Germline trimming cut 2 bases from V and 3 bases from J; bases unmatched to any gene: 5. This clonotype was sampled from a female donor with multiple sclerosis, enrolled in a pregnancy study. Sequencing was performed on peripheral blood, taken after pregnancy. The chain has TRBV4-1 and TRBJ2-7; 9 nucleotides line up with TRBD1. This CDR3 reads CASSQSGQGVYEQYF. The CDR3 bases are TGCGCCAGCAGCCAATCGGGACAGGGCGTCTACGAGCAGTACTTC.